Below, 21 T cell receptor beta chains from the same sample are listed, as sequenced in a study of blood T cells in healthy people across ages. Next came a second PCR, run for about 6 to 12 cycles, which used a sample-barcoded 5' primer along with a J-beta primer mix. Using its own MiXCR run on the 5' RACE reads, TCRdb lists one record per CDR3 protein. Among 650,000 to 1,000,000 distinct CDR3 sequences listed, approximately 35% were seen once. Sequencing was performed on blood. The receptors originated from a man between 18 and 35 years old in good health.

This clonotype has at least ten counts. The chain is built from TRBV27 and TRBJ2-1; D is perhaps TRBD1 (5 bases). V lost 1 base and J 3 bases, leaving 13 bases between the germline ends. This CDR3 region has 16 residues. CDR1 and CDR2 (germline): MNHEY, SMNVEV (reference sequence). CDR3 amino acids: CASSLWAQANYNEQFF. For the CDR3, the DNA is TGTGCCAGCAGTTTATGGGCACAGGCTAACTACAATGAGCAGTTCTTC.

The chain uses TRBV7-9 and TRBJ1-1; D is uncertain. CDR3 length: 20 residues. Trimming left V 3 bases short and J 0 bases short, with 26 bases between. The germline V gene has CDR1 SEHNR and CDR2 FQNEAQ (reference sequence). The CDR3 DNA sequence: TGTGCCAGCAGCTTGACCCCCTTAAGGATCCTAACGACCCTGAACACTGAAGCTTTCTTT. As protein: CASSLTPLRILTTLNTEAFF.

This clonotype showed up just a few times. V gene TRBV14 combines with J gene TRBJ2-1; 7 nucleotides line up with TRBD1. The CDR3 is 15 amino acids. Germline V gene sequence: CDR1 SGHDN, CDR2 FVKESK. J was trimmed by 2 bases and V by 5 bases; bases with no gene match: 6. In DNA, the CDR3 is TGTGCCAGCAGCACGGACAGGCAAGCCTACAATGAGCAGTTCTTC. It yields the protein CASSTDRQAYNEQFF. The whole variable domain, filled in from reference TRBV14 and TRBJ2-1, reads EAGVTQFPSHSVIEKGQTVTLRCDPISGHDNLYWYRRVMGKEIKFLLHFVKESKQDESGMPNNRFLAERTGGTYSTLKVQPAELEDSGVYFCASSTDRQAYNEQFFGPGTRLTVL.

This chain uses TRBV12-3 or TRBV12-4 with TRBJ2-5, with 9 nucleotides matching TRBD2. The CDR3 length is 15 residues. The trim removed 6 bases at V and 6 bases at J, leaving 11 bases unmatched. CDR3 region: CASRPSAGGPKTQYF. In nucleotides, the CDR3 is TGTGCCAGCAGGCCCTCAGCGGGGGGCCCTAAGACCCAGTACTTC.

The chain carries TRBV7-2 and TRBJ2-7; 8 bases map to TRBD1. Germline V gene data show CDR1 as SGHTA and CDR2 as FQGNSA. This CDR3 contains 15 residues. Trimming at V came to 1 base and at J to 0 bases, leaving 2 bases not matched to a gene. DNA of the CDR3: TGTGCCAGCAGCTTAGAGGACAGGGCCTCCTACGAGCAGTACTTC. Its protein product is CASSLEDRASYEQYF.

This chain joins TRBV20-1 and TRBJ2-3, with TRBD2 identical over 8 bases. The ends lost 6 bases at V and 6 bases at J; junction bases unmatched: 14. The V gene's germline CDR1 is DFQATT and CDR2 SNEGSKA (reference sequence). The CDR3 spans 15 residues. The CDR3 coding sequence is TGCAGTGCCCCACCGGCAGCGGGAGTATCGGATACGCAGTATTTT. This sequence encodes CSAPPAAGVSDTQYF.

The sample holds a few counts of this clonotype. The CDR3 DNA is TGTGCCAGCAGCCAGCTACAGGGGGGCAATGAGCAGTTCTTC. Its protein product is CASSQLQGGNEQFF. The rearrangement links TRBV3-1 to TRBJ2-1; 8 bases are shared with TRBD1. Germline assignment: CDR1 LGHDT and CDR2 YNNKEL (reference sequence). Trimming cost V 3 bases and J 6 bases; bases outside gene matches: 4. The CDR3 sequence is 14 residues long.

The chain uses TRBV28 and TRBJ2-1; maybe TRBD1 (6 bases). Germline V gene data show CDR1 as MDHEN and CDR2 as SYDVKM. V lost 1 base and J lost 5, with 15 bases in between. The CDR3 is made up of 16 amino acids. The CDR3 nucleotides read TGTGCCAGCAGTTTATCAGGGGTCGGGAAGAACAATGAGCAGTTCTTC. It translates to CASSLSGVGKNNEQFF.

V and J are TRBV13 and TRBJ2-3, with D hard to call. The CDR3 runs to 14 residues. Trimming stripped 9 bases from V and 2 bases from J, with 15 bases between. The germline V gene encodes CDR1 PRHDT and CDR2 FYEKMQ (reference sequence). CDR3 DNA sequence: TGTGCCAGTGCCGTGGGCGGATCCACAGATACGCAGTATTTT. Translated: CASAVGGSTDTQYF.

This clonotype was counted ten times or more. This rearrangement joins TRBV29-1 to TRBJ2-1; D may be TRBD2 (5 bases). V lost 7 bases and J lost 15, with 10 bases in between. CDR1 and CDR2 (germline): SQVTM, ANQGSEA. The CDR3 has 8 residues. CDR3 DNA sequence: TGCAGCGCCGGGGATGGGTTCTTC. Protein sequence: CSAGDGFF.

In this sample, this clonotype turned up many times. V and J are TRBV12-3 or TRBV12-4 and TRBJ2-7; 7 positions match TRBD2. Trimming removed 5 bases from V and 7 bases from J; junction bases left unmatched: 5. This CDR3 spans 12 amino acids. The CDR3 DNA is TGTGCCAGCAGTCCCGGGGGGAAAGAGCAGTACTTC. It encodes CASSPGGKEQYF.

The chain joins TRBV13 to TRBJ1-1; 8 bases map to TRBD1. V trimming: 5 bases; J trimming: 3 bases; junction bases outside the gene matches: 8. Germline V gene lookup returns CDR1 PRHDT and CDR2 FYEKMQ (reference sequence). CDR3 length: 15 amino acids. CDR3 loop: CASSPPGTGDTEAFF. As DNA, the CDR3 is TGTGCCAGCAGCCCCCCCGGGACAGGAGACACTGAAGCTTTCTTT.

This clonotype came up a few times. This chain links TRBV14 with TRBJ2-7; maybe TRBD2 (7 bases). The germline gives CDR1 SGHDN, CDR2 FVKESK. Trimming took 0 bases from V and 4 from J, leaving 16 bases between them. The CDR3 is 16 amino acids. Here the CDR3 DNA reads TGTGCCAGCAGCCAAGATAAGCGCGGGGGCGGGTACGAGCAGTACTTC. Translating it yields CASSQDKRGGGYEQYF.

This clonotype was recorded many times. This rearrangement joins TRBV12-3 or TRBV12-4 to TRBJ1-5; D uncertain. The V and J ends lost 4 bases and 3 bases respectively, with 1 base between them. The CDR3 runs to 11 residues. The CDR3: CASSSNQPQHF. CDR3 DNA sequence: TGTGCCAGCAGTTCCAATCAGCCCCAGCATTTT.

The chain carries TRBV23-1 and TRBJ2-7; D may be TRBD2 (6 bases). TRBV23-1 is noted as an ORF with a role that remains uncertain. Trimming shortened V by 4 bases and J by 7 bases, and 23 bases separated the two germline ends. This CDR3 spans 16 amino acids. The CDR3 bases are TGCGCCAGCAGTCGACAGAGGAAGGTGGACTACAATGAGCAGTACTTC. As protein: CASSRQRKVDYNEQYF.

This clonotype has a handful of counts. The V call is TRBV4-3, the J call TRBJ1-5; maybe TRBD1 (6 bases). Trimming removed 4 bases at V and 4 bases at J, with 14 bases between. The CDR3 length is 15 residues. CDR1 and CDR2 (germline): LGHNA, YSLEER. The CDR3: CASSPNRGANQPQHF. The CDR3 nucleotides are TGCGCCAGCAGCCCTAACCGGGGGGCGAATCAGCCCCAGCATTTT.

This clonotype was counted between two and nine times. This chain connects TRBV10-3 to TRBJ2-1, with D possibly matching TRBD1 (6 bases). The CDR3 runs to 13 residues. The V end lost 6 bases, the J end lost 4 bases, and 10 bases lay between the germline ends. CDR1 ENHRY and CDR2 SYGVKD come from the germline V gene. CDR3 residues: CAISVDRYNEQFF. CDR3 nucleotides: TGTGCCATCAGCGTTGACAGGTACAATGAGCAGTTCTTC.

This clonotype was counted many times. The rearrangement links TRBV6-5 to TRBJ1-2; the D gene is possibly TRBD1 (5 bases). Germline CDR1 is MNHEY and CDR2 is SVGAGI. Trimming took 5 bases from V and 4 from J, leaving 14 bases between them. The CDR3 sequence is 14 residues long. This CDR3 is CASSPRDSIYGYTF. Written as DNA, the CDR3 is TGTGCCAGCAGTCCTCGAGACAGCATCTATGGCTACACCTTC.

This sequence joins TRBV4-3 and TRBJ2-7; D possibly matches TRBD1 or TRBD2 (7 bases each). The ends were cut back, 4 bases at V and 3 bases at J, with 16 bases in the middle. This CDR3 has 15 amino acids. In germline, CDR1 is LGHNA, CDR2 YSLEER. DNA for the CDR3: TGCGCCAGCAGCCGAAGTCAGGGGGGGGACTACGAGCAGTACTTC. It encodes CASSRSQGGDYEQYF.

The chain has TRBV10-3 and TRBJ2-7; possibly TRBD1 for D (6 bases). The closer fit of TRBJ2-5 to the DNA end suggests the J call may be wrong. This CDR3 is built from 14 residues. Germline V lookup: CDR1 ENHRY, CDR2 SYGVKD. The CDR3 coding sequence is TGTGCCATCAGGCTCGGACAGTTTCCGGAGACCCAGTACTTC. Its protein is CAIRLGQFPETQYF.

This chain uses TRBV6-2 or TRBV6-3 with TRBJ2-3, with TRBD2 matching over 11 bases. Losses at the gene ends were 9 bases for V and 5 bases for J; bases not matched to a gene: 7. The V gene's germline CDR1 is MNHEY and CDR2 SVGEGT. The CDR3 loop spans 14 amino acids. The CDR3 region is CASLTSGEEDTQYF. CDR3 DNA sequence: TGTGCCAGTCTGACTAGCGGGGAGGAAGATACGCAGTATTTT.